This is a list of T cell receptor beta chains from one sample in a study of blood T cells in healthy people across ages. TCRdb independently ran MiXCR on the 5' RACE reads; one entry per CDR3 protein. This table holds roughly 1,800,000 distinct CDR3 sequences, about 50% found once. Sequenced material: blood. Receptors originate from a woman aged 40-49 years in good health. The CDR3 runs from the conserved cysteine through the conserved F or W. Clone size, where shown, is once, few, many, or a class for clones that have expanded.

v_gene,j_gene,abundance,CDR3aa
TRBV7-2,TRBJ2-3,.,CASSTRTSGPGSTDTQYF
TRBV20-1,TRBJ1-4,.,CSAGRGANEKLFF
TRBV12-3/TRBV12-4,TRBJ1-1,.,CASQVGTGRTEAFF
TRBV12-3/TRBV12-4,TRBJ1-2,.,CASSDRDTAYGYTF
TRBV7-2,TRBJ2-1,.,CASSLAAGFSYNEQFF
TRBV4-1,TRBJ2-1,.,CASSQDQGRSYNEQFF
TRBV28,TRBJ1-2,once,CAVPSLTGPANYGYTF
TRBV20-1,TRBJ2-1,.,CSARDRTSGGAFNEQFF
TRBV10-3,TRBJ2-1,once,CAMSGGPCNEQFF
TRBV6-4,TRBJ2-3,once,CASSDEGSTDTQYF
TRBV27,TRBJ1-5,.,CASSSSRGTSNQPQHF
TRBV5-1,TRBJ1-2,.,CASSQTGDLYGYTF
TRBV7-2,.,.,CASSLLGRGSETQYF
TRBV4-2,TRBJ2-4,.,CASSQDPTWGNIQYF
TRBV6-6,TRBJ2-3,.,CASSDTGGPQYF
TRBV29-1,TRBJ2-5,few,CSVMGSGGDQETQYF
TRBV20-1,TRBJ1-6,.,CSARSRVRNSPLHF
TRBV7-2,TRBJ1-2,few,CASSLRLVGGREAPDGYTF
TRBV7-2,TRBJ2-7,few,CASRKVRPGGSSYEQYF
TRBV4-1,TRBJ1-2,.,CASSQDRGILNYGYTF
TRBV7-3,.,.,CASSFGSQETQFF
TRBV7-9,TRBJ2-7,.,CASSFGGTGDVQYF
TRBV18,TRBJ1-2,.,CASSLSGPGYTF
TRBV10-3,TRBJ1-4,few,CAISEAGILLNEKLFF
TRBV4-3,TRBJ2-2,.,CASSQGRQGTGELFF
TRBV9,TRBJ1-2,once,CASSDTGGANRGYTF
TRBV6-5,TRBJ2-7,many,CATIGGQGLYEQYF
TRBV12-3/TRBV12-4,TRBJ1-5,.,CASSLSRQGFNQPQHF
TRBV7-7,TRBJ2-1,.,CASSLVLAGGPGEQFF
TRBV7-2,TRBJ1-1,.,CASSFVGPNTEAFF
TRBV20-1,TRBJ1-2,.,CSARGGIHGYTF
TRBV20-1,TRBJ1-2,.,CSALGWYGYTF
TRBV5-1,TRBJ2-5,.,CASSLKESATQYF
TRBV20-1,TRBJ1-5,few,CSAREGGLQPQHF
TRBV29-1,TRBJ2-3,.,CSVFNRAASTDTQYF
TRBV3-1,.,.,CASSQDPSGRPKETQYF
TRBV28,TRBJ2-7,few,CASSFSGRNYEQYF
TRBV3-1,TRBJ2-4,.,CASSQDGGGIQYF
TRBV7-7,TRBJ1-4,.,CASSSRPRKKLFF
TRBV4-1,TRBJ2-1,few,CASSQDRGTSGGKNYNEQFF
TRBV13,TRBJ2-7,few,CASSIRTRTSYEQYF
TRBV29-1,TRBJ2-4,few,CSVDPGLAKNIQYF